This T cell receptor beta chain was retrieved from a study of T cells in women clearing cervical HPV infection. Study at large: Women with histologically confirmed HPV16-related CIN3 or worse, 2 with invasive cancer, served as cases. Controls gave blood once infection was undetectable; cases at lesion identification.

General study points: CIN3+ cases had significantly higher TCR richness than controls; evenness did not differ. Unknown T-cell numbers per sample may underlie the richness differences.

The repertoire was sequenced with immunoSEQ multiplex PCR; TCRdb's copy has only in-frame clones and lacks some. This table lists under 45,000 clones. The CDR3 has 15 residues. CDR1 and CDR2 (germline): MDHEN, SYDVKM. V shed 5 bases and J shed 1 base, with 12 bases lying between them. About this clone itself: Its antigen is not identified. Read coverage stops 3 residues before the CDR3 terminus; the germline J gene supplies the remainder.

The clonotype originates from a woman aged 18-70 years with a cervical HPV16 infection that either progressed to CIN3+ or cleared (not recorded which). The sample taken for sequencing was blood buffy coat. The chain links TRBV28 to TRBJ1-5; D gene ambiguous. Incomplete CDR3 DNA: TGTGCCAGCAGTCCCGACATAGACAGCAATCAGCCC. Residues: CASSPDIDSNQP. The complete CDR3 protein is CASSPDIDSNQPQHF.